The rows below give T cell receptor beta chains drawn from one sample of a study of neurological immune-mediated disorders. TCRdb reprocessed the 5' RACE reads via MiXCR and lists one record per CDR3 protein. Here the sample spans 26,000 or so distinct CDR3 sequences, 10% to 15% being singletons. Sequenced: PBMCs. The receptor set was obtained from a man in his sixties in good health. CDR3s include the opening cysteine and the closing phenylalanine or tryptophan. Each record gives: J gene, D gene, clone size, V gene, CDR3 DNA, CDR3 protein. D genes are given only for firm matches. Only part of the rows carry a size: once, few, many, or a class if the clone is expanded.

J: TRBJ1-5
D: TRBD1
size: many
V: TRBV5-1
DNA: TGCGCCAGCAGCCAACAGGGGGCTGAGGGGCAGCCCCAGCATTTT
CDR3: CASSQQGAEGQPQHF

J: TRBJ2-2
D: TRBD2
size: medium-sized
V: TRBV7-3
DNA: TGTGCCAGCAGCTTAACGCTAGCGGGAGACACCGGGGAGCTGTTTTTT
CDR3: CASSLTLAGDTGELFF

J: TRBJ2-1
D: TRBD1
size: many
V: TRBV5-1
DNA: TGCGCCAGCAGCGGGACCGGGACAGGGAGTGGCAATGAGCAGTTCTTC
CDR3: CASSGTGTGSGNEQFF

J: TRBJ2-1
D: TRBD2
size: many
V: TRBV20-1
DNA: TGCAGTGCTCAGGAGTACGGACTAGCGGGTTTCAATGAGCAGTTCTTC
CDR3: CSAQEYGLAGFNEQFF

J: TRBJ1-5
D: NA
size: many
V: TRBV4-2
DNA: TGTGCCAGCAGCCAAGCCGGGGCAGGGAATCAGCCCCAGCATTTT
CDR3: CASSQAGAGNQPQHF

J: TRBJ1-5
D: NA
size: medium-sized
V: TRBV27
DNA: TGTGCCAGCAGTTCGCGCAGGGACGATCAGCCCCAGCATTTT
CDR3: CASSSRRDDQPQHF

J: TRBJ2-2
D: TRBD1
size: many
V: TRBV6-5
DNA: TGTGCCAGCAGTTACGGGACAGGGGATTCCGGGGAGCTGTTTTTT
CDR3: CASSYGTGDSGELFF

J: TRBJ2-7
D: NA
size: many
V: TRBV5-1
DNA: TGCGCCAGCAGCTTGGTGGACGCCGGCGAGCAGTACTTC
CDR3: CASSLVDAGEQYF

J: TRBJ2-1
D: TRBD1
size: NA
V: TRBV28
DNA: TGTGCCAGCAGAGGGACAGGGGGCAACAATGAGCAGTTCTTC
CDR3: CASRGTGGNNEQFF

J: TRBJ2-1
D: NA
size: many
V: TRBV7-2
DNA: TGTGCCAGCAGCTTAGTAGGTGGGGGCAACACTAATGAGCAGTTCTTC
CDR3: CASSLVGGGNTNEQFF

J: TRBJ2-5
D: TRBD2
size: NA
V: TRBV5-1
DNA: TGCGCCAGCCGGCGTTGGACTAGCGGAGCACAAGAGACCCAGTACTTC
CDR3: CASRRWTSGAQETQYF

J: TRBJ2-1
D: NA
size: many
V: TRBV24-1
DNA: TGTGCCACCAGTGGTACTCCGGGACGCAGCTCCTACAATGAGCAGTTCTTC
CDR3: CATSGTPGRSSYNEQFF

J: TRBJ2-3
D: TRBD1
size: many
V: TRBV5-1
DNA: TGCGCCAGCAGCGGAGGGACAGGGGGAGCAGATACGCAGTATTTT
CDR3: CASSGGTGGADTQYF

J: TRBJ1-1
D: NA
size: many
V: TRBV7-9
DNA: TGTGCCAGCAGCCTTCAAAGGGACACTGAAGCTTTCTTT
CDR3: CASSLQRDTEAFF

J: TRBJ1-2
D: NA
size: many
V: TRBV29-1
DNA: TGCAGCGCCGAGAGACAGACAGTTGACTATGGCTACACCTTC
CDR3: CSAERQTVDYGYTF

J: TRBJ2-3
D: NA
size: many
V: TRBV6-6
DNA: TGTGCCAGCCAGGGATTAAATACGCAGTATTTT
CDR3: CASQGLNTQYF

J: TRBJ2-1
D: TRBD2
size: many
V: TRBV5-1
DNA: TGCGCCAGCAGCATTAGCGGGGGAATGAGCTACAATGAGCAGTTCTTC
CDR3: CASSISGGMSYNEQFF

J: TRBJ2-3
D: NA
size: many
V: TRBV12-3/TRBV12-4
DNA: TGTGCCAGCAGTTTTCTGCACGCCTGGGATACGCAGTATTTT
CDR3: CASSFLHAWDTQYF

J: TRBJ2-3
D: NA
size: many
V: TRBV29-1
DNA: TGCAGCGTTGAGTCCAGGGGAGATGGTACAGATACGCAGTATTTT
CDR3: CSVESRGDGTDTQYF

J: TRBJ1-5
D: NA
size: many
V: TRBV6-5
DNA: TGTGCCAGCAGTTACTATGGTCAGCCCCAGCATTTT
CDR3: CASSYYGQPQHF

J: TRBJ2-7
D: TRBD2
size: many
V: TRBV27
DNA: TGTGCCAGCAGGAGTAAGAGGGGTAGCGGGGGGTTTTTCTCCTACGAGCAGTACTTC
CDR3: CASRSKRGSGGFFSYEQYF

J: TRBJ1-6
D: TRBD1
size: many
V: TRBV18
DNA: TGTGCCAGCTCACCTGGACAGGCAGCTAATTCACCCCTCCACTTT
CDR3: CASSPGQAANSPLHF

J: TRBJ2-7
D: TRBD2
size: many
V: TRBV25-1
DNA: TGTGCCAGCAGTGAATTACTAGCGGGGTTTGGTGAGCAGTACTTC
CDR3: CASSELLAGFGEQYF

J: TRBJ1-4
D: NA
size: few
V: TRBV7-9
DNA: TGTGCCAGCAGCCGTATATCCAGAGGGACTAATGAAAAACTGTTTTTT
CDR3: CASSRISRGTNEKLFF

J: TRBJ2-5
D: NA
size: many
V: TRBV29-1
DNA: TGCAAAGCGGGACAGCTGCAAGAGACCCAGTACTTC
CDR3: CKAGQLQETQYF

J: TRBJ2-1
D: TRBD2
size: NA
V: TRBV13
DNA: TGTGCCAGCAGTTCAACCCTACTGGGACTACGACTTTACAATGAGCAGTTCTTC
CDR3: CASSSTLLGLRLYNEQFF

J: TRBJ2-2
D: TRBD2
size: many
V: TRBV11-1
DNA: TGTGCCAGCAGCCCTTTGAGTGTCGGCGGGAGGGCCACGGACACCGGGGAGCTGTTTTTT
CDR3: CASSPLSVGGRATDTGELFF

J: TRBJ2-7
D: NA
size: many
V: TRBV7-2
DNA: TGTGCCAGCAGGCTCACAGGTTCCTACGAGCAGTACTTC
CDR3: CASRLTGSYEQYF

J: TRBJ2-5
D: TRBD2
size: medium-sized
V: TRBV10-3
DNA: TGTGCCATCGGAACCGGGACTAGCGGGGAAGAGACCCAGTACTTC
CDR3: CAIGTGTSGEETQYF

J: TRBJ1-5
D: NA
size: many
V: TRBV20-1
DNA: TGCAGTGCTAAGGGGACAAACAATCAGCCCCAGCATTTT
CDR3: CSAKGTNNQPQHF

J: TRBJ1-1
D: NA
size: many
V: TRBV20-1
DNA: TGCAGTGCTTCAGGGGAGGGGGACACTGAAGCTTTCTTT
CDR3: CSASGEGDTEAFF

J: TRBJ1-2
D: TRBD1
size: many
V: TRBV6-1
DNA: TGTGCCAGCAGAGGGGACAGGGTGAACTATGGCTACACCTTC
CDR3: CASRGDRVNYGYTF

J: TRBJ2-7
D: NA
size: many
V: TRBV6-2/TRBV6-3
DNA: TGTGCCAGCAATCGTCAGCTTCCCTACGAGCAGTACTTC
CDR3: CASNRQLPYEQYF

J: TRBJ1-5
D: NA
size: medium-sized
V: TRBV20-1
DNA: TGCAGTGCTATAAAGGGAAATCAGCCCCAGCATTTT
CDR3: CSAIKGNQPQHF

J: TRBJ1-2
D: NA
size: medium-sized
V: TRBV5-1
DNA: TGCGCCAGCAGCGCTGGACACGCTTATCCTGGCTACACCTTC
CDR3: CASSAGHAYPGYTF

J: TRBJ1-1
D: NA
size: many
V: TRBV27
DNA: TGTGCCAGCAGTTCTCTAGGACAACTTATCACTGAAGCTTTCTTT
CDR3: CASSSLGQLITEAFF

J: TRBJ1-6
D: TRBD1
size: many
V: TRBV5-1
DNA: TGCGCCAGCAGCTTCGGGACAGTAAATTCACCCCTCCACTTT
CDR3: CASSFGTVNSPLHF

J: TRBJ2-5
D: NA
size: many
V: TRBV7-2
DNA: TGTGCCAGCAGCTTAGTCGGGGTCGCCCAAGAGACCCAGTACTTC
CDR3: CASSLVGVAQETQYF

J: TRBJ2-7
D: NA
size: many
V: TRBV29-1
DNA: TGCAGCGGCGGAGGGTTGGGAAACGAGCAGTACTTC
CDR3: CSGGGLGNEQYF

J: TRBJ1-1
D: NA
size: many
V: TRBV7-2
DNA: TGTGCCAGCAGCTTAGGAAACAGACGTAACACTGAAGCTTTCTTT
CDR3: CASSLGNRRNTEAFF

J: TRBJ2-1
D: TRBD1
size: many
V: TRBV7-3
DNA: TGTGCCAGCAGCTTAACTCGAGAGGGGGCCGATGAGCAGTTCTTC
CDR3: CASSLTREGADEQFF

J: TRBJ2-4
D: TRBD2
size: many
V: TRBV20-1
DNA: TGCAGTGCTAGAGACGGGAGGAAAAACATTCAGTACTTC
CDR3: CSARDGRKNIQYF

J: TRBJ2-2
D: NA
size: many
V: TRBV20-1
DNA: TGCAGTGCTAGAGATGCCTCGACAGTGAACACCGGGGAGCTGTTTTTT
CDR3: CSARDASTVNTGELFF

J: TRBJ2-3
D: TRBD1
size: many
V: TRBV6-2/TRBV6-3
DNA: TGTGCCAGCAGTGGGACAGATACAGATACGCAGTATTTT
CDR3: CASSGTDTDTQYF

J: TRBJ2-7
D: NA
size: many
V: TRBV6-5
DNA: TGTGCCAGCAGTGACCGGGTCGTCTACGAGCAGTACTTC
CDR3: CASSDRVVYEQYF

J: TRBJ1-2
D: TRBD1
size: many
V: TRBV5-1
DNA: TGCGCCAGCAGCCACGGGACAGACTATGGCTACACCTTC
CDR3: CASSHGTDYGYTF

J: TRBJ1-1
D: TRBD1
size: many
V: TRBV20-1
DNA: TGCAGTGCTATAAGACAGGGTCTAACTGAAGCTTTCTTT
CDR3: CSAIRQGLTEAFF

J: TRBJ2-7
D: NA
size: many
V: TRBV20-1
DNA: TGCAGTGCTAGGGCCAAGAGCTCCTACGAGCAGTACTTC
CDR3: CSARAKSSYEQYF

J: TRBJ2-1
D: NA
size: many
V: TRBV12-3/TRBV12-4
DNA: TGTGCCAGCAGTTTGTCTCCCGCGCCGCAGTTCTTC
CDR3: CASSLSPAPQFF

J: TRBJ2-1
D: NA
size: many
V: TRBV4-1
DNA: TGCGCCAGCAGCCAAGGGTGGGGTATTGTAAATGAGCAGTTCTTC
CDR3: CASSQGWGIVNEQFF

J: TRBJ1-1
D: TRBD1
size: many
V: TRBV12-3/TRBV12-4
DNA: TGTGCCAGCAGTCTCTTACAGGGGGCACACACTGAAGCTTTCTTT
CDR3: CASSLLQGAHTEAFF

J: TRBJ1-1
D: TRBD1
size: medium-sized
V: TRBV3-1
DNA: TGTGCCAGCCGAATACAGGGGGGCACTGAAGCTTTCTTT
CDR3: CASRIQGGTEAFF

J: TRBJ2-1
D: TRBD2
size: few
V: TRBV7-3
DNA: TGTGCCAGCAGCTTAGGAGCGGGAGTTTGGGATGAGCAGTTCTTC
CDR3: CASSLGAGVWDEQFF

J: TRBJ1-5
D: NA
size: many
V: TRBV6-6
DNA: TGTGCCAGTATAAACAGGGAGAATCAGCCCCAGCATTTT
CDR3: CASINRENQPQHF

J: TRBJ1-2
D: NA
size: many
V: TRBV3-1
DNA: TGTGCCAGCAGCCATGGTTGGGCCTATGGCTACACCTTC
CDR3: CASSHGWAYGYTF

J: TRBJ1-2
D: NA
size: medium-sized
V: TRBV29-1
DNA: TGCAGCGTTGAAGATCGGCCCACTCCATTCTATGGCTACACCTTC
CDR3: CSVEDRPTPFYGYTF

J: TRBJ2-1
D: NA
size: many
V: TRBV7-2
DNA: TGTGCCAGCAGCTTAGCGACTAGGCGAAAGAGCTCCTACAATGAGCAGTTCTTC
CDR3: CASSLATRRKSSYNEQFF

J: TRBJ1-2
D: TRBD1
size: many
V: TRBV12-3/TRBV12-4
DNA: TGTGCCAGCAGTGATCCGGGACAGGGGTCTATTGGCTACACCTTC
CDR3: CASSDPGQGSIGYTF

J: TRBJ2-2
D: TRBD2
size: few
V: TRBV7-2
DNA: TGTGCCAGCAACACCCCCCGTAGGGCGGGAGGAAATACCGGGGAGCTGTTTTTT
CDR3: CASNTPRRAGGNTGELFF